The present T cell receptor beta chain was sequenced within a study of cytomegalovirus exposure and HLA in healthy donors. Points from the study as a whole: According to reports, the classifier identified cytomegalovirus status with high specificity and sensitivity. In vitro testing confirmed a few CMV-associated chains as specific for CMV antigens. Overall, 164 TCR beta chains were annotated as cytomegalovirus-associated.

About this clone: Its specificity is not known.

CDR1 and CDR2 from the germline V gene are LNHDA and SQIVND (reference sequence). The CDR3 contains 14 residues. V dropped 7 bases and J dropped 3 bases, with 15 bases sitting between them. Measured with immunoSEQ multiplex PCR; TCRdb has only the in-frame clones, and not every one. The table has around 150,000 clones, about 80% seen once. From the 120-subject validation cohort, which was separate from the roughly 630-subject first cohort, the donors were drawn. The receptor comes from a man younger than 40 in good health and CMV-seropositive. Sequenced material: PBMCs. The chain uses TRBV19 and TRBJ1-1, with a tentative D call TRBD1 (5 bases). The DNA for the CDR3 is TGTGCCAGTAATCCAATCGACAGTTACACTGAAGCTTTCTTT. Its translation: CASNPIDSYTEAFF.